This TCR beta chain came from a study of T cells in localized non-small cell lung cancer. V shed 5 bases, J shed 1 base, and the junction held 15 bases outside the gene matches. Germline CDR1 is SGHRS and CDR2 is YFSETQ. This CDR3 is 20 amino acids long. The protocol was immunoSEQ multiplex PCR, while the TCRdb copy is restricted to in-frame clones and leaves out a portion. The sample lists around 19,000 clones; around 82% were seen once. The sequence came from a male donor aged 60 or over with stage III lung adenocarcinoma. Material: peripheral blood, obtained before any cancer treatment. The rearrangement uses TRBV5-1 and TRBJ2-6; 10 positions agree with TRBD1. The CDR3 loop is CASSKTGGALDPSGANVLTF. The CDR3 coding sequence is TGCGCCAGCAGTAAGACAGGGGGCGCATTGGACCCTTCTGGGGCCAACGTCCTGACTTTC.